Below, 19 T cell receptor beta chains from the same sample are listed, as sequenced in a study of blood T cells in healthy people across ages. The authors ran a second PCR of 7 to 11 cycles using a sample-barcoded 5' primer and a J-beta primer mix. TCRdb redid the calling of the 5' RACE reads with MiXCR, one entry per CDR3 protein. The top ten hold approximately 7.7% of the sample, which has about 1,500,000 distinct CDR3 sequences, 28% seen once. The sequenced material came from blood. These TCRs come from a woman aged 30 to 39 in good health.

As concerns this clonotype: An end of the junction does not agree with germline; a read error may underlie this. The V gene is TRBV9, the J gene TRBJ2-1; 9 nucleotides agree with TRBD2. There are 15 residues in the CDR3. CDR1 and CDR2 from the germline V gene are SGDLS and YYNGEE. CDR3 protein: CASSVGSSGDNEHFF. The CDR3 coding sequence is TGTGCCAGCAGCGTAGGATCTAGCGGGGACAATGAGCACTTCTTC. Complete variable domain (other parts from reference TRBV9 and TRBJ2-1): DSGVTQTPKHLITATGQRVTLRCSPRSGDLSVYWYQQSLDQGLQFLIQYYNGEERAKGNILERFSAQQFPDLHSELNLSSLELGDSALYFCASSVGSSGDNEHFFGPGTRLTVL.

CDR3 in amino acids: CSAREQGHEQYF. CDR3 nucleotides: TGCAGTGCTAGAGAACAGGGGCACGAGCAGTACTTC. The chain joins TRBV20-1 to TRBJ2-1; 7 nucleotides agree with TRBD1. The DNA end is a closer match to TRBJ2-7, so the J assignment may be wrong. The germline gives CDR1 DFQATT, CDR2 SNEGSKA (reference sequence). The CDR3 spans 12 residues.

The rearrangement links TRBV12-3 or TRBV12-4 to TRBJ2-5; TRBD2 agrees at 13 bases. CDR3 length equals 16 residues. J gave up 6 bases and V 5 bases, and 9 bases lay outside the gene matches. The CDR3 region is CASSGGLAGVGKTQYF. CDR3 in DNA: TGTGCCAGCAGTGGAGGACTAGCGGGAGTGGGGAAGACCCAGTACTTC.

This clonotype appeared a few times. The chain joins TRBV6-1 to TRBJ1-2; 8 bases are shared with TRBD1. The CDR3 totals 14 residues. CDR1 is MNHNS and CDR2 is SASEGT in the germline V gene. V was clipped by 0 bases and J by 5 bases; unmatched bases: 2. CDR3 region: CASSEAGTGYGYTF. CDR3 nucleotide sequence: TGTGCCAGCAGTGAAGCTGGGACAGGTTATGGCTACACCTTC.

In the case of this clonotype: It may be a read error: a sequence one base away is much more abundant. No conserved phenylalanine or tryptophan is present at the end of the CDR3, so a read error is the likely explanation. J is TRBJ2-4 and V is TRBV7-9, with D possibly matching TRBD2 (6 bases). The end of the DNA aligns better with TRBJ2-7, so the J call may be wrong. CDR3 length: 14 residues. Germline CDR1 is SEHNR and CDR2 is FQNEAQ (reference sequence). CDR3 region: CASSFPGLRGEQYL. DNA of the CDR3: TGTGCCAGCAGCTTCCCGGGACTCCGAGGCGAGCAGTACCTC.

This clonotype occurred once. This chain joins TRBV12-3 or TRBV12-4 and TRBJ1-5; D is unresolved. The CDR3 is 14 residues long. Trimming took off 4 bases at V and 3 bases at J, with 10 bases between the two ends. The CDR3 sequence: CASSSVGVNQPQHF. The CDR3 coding sequence is TGTGCCAGCAGTTCTGTCGGAGTCAATCAGCCCCAGCATTTT.

In its sample, this clonotype was seen a few times. The CDR3 sequence is CASSMDIGRNIQYF. Written as DNA, the CDR3 is TGTGCCAGCAGCATGGACATCGGGAGGAACATTCAGTACTTC. V gene TRBV9 combines with J gene TRBJ2-4; 7 bases map to TRBD2. CDR1 is SGDLS, CDR2 YYNGEE, per germline. V was pared by 4 bases and J by 7 bases, with 8 bases of the junction left unmatched. The CDR3 has 14 residues.

The V gene is TRBV5-1, the J gene TRBJ2-7, with 11 bases matching TRBD2. Germline assignment: CDR1 SGHRS and CDR2 YFSETQ. This CDR3 has 16 amino acids. The trim removed 3 bases at V and 3 bases at J, leaving 8 bases unmatched. The CDR3 bases are TGCGCCAGCAGCTCCGGGACTAGCGGACCCGGCTACGAGCAGTACTTC. Translation gives CASSSGTSGPGYEQYF.

This clonotype was counted between two and nine times. The rearrangement links TRBV5-1 to TRBJ1-1; no reliable D call. V lost 0 bases and J lost 0, with 12 bases in between. Germline assignment: CDR1 SGHRS and CDR2 YFSETQ. The CDR3 sequence is 16 residues long. The CDR3 sequence: CASSLEMGILNTEAFF. CDR3 bases: TGCGCCAGCAGCTTGGAGATGGGGATCTTGAACACTGAAGCTTTCTTT.

About this clonotype: At one end the junction does not follow the germline gene, possibly because of a read error. The chain recombines TRBV5-5 with TRBJ2-2; 7 nucleotides agree with TRBD2. The CDR3 is 16 amino acids. Germline V gene lookup returns CDR1 SGHKS and CDR2 YYEKEE (reference sequence). The CDR3 coding sequence is TGTACCAGCAGCTTTCGAGGCGGGGGGAACACCGGGGAGCTGTTTTTT. It codes for CTSSFRGGGNTGELFF.

This clonotype appeared a few times. V usage is TRBV15 and J usage is TRBJ2-5, with 10 bases identical to TRBD2. V lost 0 bases to trimming and J lost 0 bases; unmatched junction nucleotides: 10. The germline gives CDR1 LNHNV, CDR2 YYDKDF (reference sequence). This CDR3 has 19 amino acids. In nucleotides, the CDR3 is TGTGCCACCAGCAGAGATCCGAGGATAGCGGGGGGCCACCAAGAGACCCAGTACTTC. Translating gives CATSRDPRIAGGHQETQYF.

J is TRBJ1-5 and V is TRBV20-1; tentatively, D is TRBD1 (6 bases). Per the germline V gene, CDR1 is DFQATT and CDR2 is SNEGSKA (reference sequence). The V gene lost 0 bases and the J gene lost 4 bases, with 10 bases spanning the gap. The CDR3 has 14 amino acids. CDR3 nucleotides: TGCAGTGCTAGAGATCGTACAGGGAATCAGCCCCAGCATTTT. It codes for CSARDRTGNQPQHF.

This clonotype was seen a handful of times. The rearrangement uses TRBV7-9 and TRBJ2-7; D gene unclear. From germline, CDR1 is SEHNR and CDR2 FQNEAQ (reference sequence). The CDR3 sequence is 15 residues long. Between the trimmed V and J ends, which lost 5 bases and 4 bases, there was a span of 18 bases. The CDR3 coding sequence is TGTGCCAGCAGCCACCATACCGGGCCAACTTACGAGCAGTACTTC. It is translated as CASSHHTGPTYEQYF.

The rearrangement links TRBV7-7 to TRBJ2-1; 12 bases match TRBD2. CDR3 length: 16 amino acids. The germline V gene has CDR1 SSHAT and CDR2 FNYEAQ (reference sequence). CDR3 sequence: CVRVASGRGSYNEQFF. The CDR3 nucleotides read TGTGTCCGCGTGGCTAGCGGGAGGGGCTCCTACAATGAGCAGTTCTTC.

This clonotype was picked up a small number of times. The CDR3 region is CASSFGGTRRDTQYF. CDR3 coding DNA: TGTGCCAGCAGCTTTGGTGGCACCCGACGAGATACGCAGTATTTT. The gene calls are TRBV7-3 and TRBJ2-3; D is uncertain. Germline assignment: CDR1 SGHTA and CDR2 FQGTGA. The CDR3 is 15 amino acids. Trimming cost V 3 bases and J 5 bases, with 15 bases left between them.

A remark on this clonotype: This could be a read error, since a much larger clone is one nucleotide away. The CDR3 sequence: CASHPMATSKVAGELFF. CDR3 sequence (DNA): TGTGCCAGCCACCCCATGGCGACTAGTAAGGTGGCCGGGGAGCTGTTTTTT. This chain joins TRBV5-5 and TRBJ2-2; D possibly corresponds to TRBD2 (6 bases). Germline V gene data show CDR1 as SGHKS and CDR2 as YYEKEE (reference sequence). Trimming took off 7 bases at V and 6 bases at J, with 25 bases between the two ends. This CDR3 spans 17 amino acids.

The chain joins TRBV11-1 to TRBJ2-5, with 12 bases lining up with TRBD2. The germline CDR1 and CDR2 sequences are SGHAT and FQDESV (reference sequence). The CDR3 runs 15 residues. The V segment lost 2 bases and the J segment 4 bases; nucleotides outside the gene matches: 2. CDR3 sequence reads: CASSLQTSGGETQYF. CDR3 DNA: TGTGCCAGCAGCTTACAGACTAGCGGGGGAGAGACCCAGTACTTC. Full variable domain (outside the CDR3, taken from reference TRBV11-1 and TRBJ2-5): EAEVAQSPRYKITEKSQAVAFWCDPISGHATLYWYRQILGQGPELLVQFQDESVVDDSQLPKDRFSAERLKGVDSTLKIQPAELGDSAMYLCASSLQTSGGETQYFGPGTRLLVL.

This clonotype was detected ten times or more. The chain employs TRBV20-1 and TRBJ2-1, with 8 bases fitting TRBD2. V lost 5 bases and J lost 10; bases outside the gene matches: 16. This CDR3 comprises 15 residues. Germline values: CDR1 DFQATT, CDR2 SNEGSKA (reference sequence). In DNA form, the CDR3 reads TGCAGTGCTCCGAAGGGGACTAGTTTTCTCCGGGAGCAGTTCTTC. It translates to CSAPKGTSFLREQFF.

The chain joins TRBV7-2 to TRBJ2-5; TRBD2 matches 9 bases. From germline, CDR1 is SGHTA and CDR2 FQGNSA. Trimming took 4 bases from V and 2 from J; bases not matched to a gene: 8. This CDR3 region has 16 residues. Here the CDR3 DNA reads TGTGCCAGCAGCTCCTCCCTGCGGGGGGGACAAGAGACCCAGTACTTC. This encodes CASSSSLRGGQETQYF.